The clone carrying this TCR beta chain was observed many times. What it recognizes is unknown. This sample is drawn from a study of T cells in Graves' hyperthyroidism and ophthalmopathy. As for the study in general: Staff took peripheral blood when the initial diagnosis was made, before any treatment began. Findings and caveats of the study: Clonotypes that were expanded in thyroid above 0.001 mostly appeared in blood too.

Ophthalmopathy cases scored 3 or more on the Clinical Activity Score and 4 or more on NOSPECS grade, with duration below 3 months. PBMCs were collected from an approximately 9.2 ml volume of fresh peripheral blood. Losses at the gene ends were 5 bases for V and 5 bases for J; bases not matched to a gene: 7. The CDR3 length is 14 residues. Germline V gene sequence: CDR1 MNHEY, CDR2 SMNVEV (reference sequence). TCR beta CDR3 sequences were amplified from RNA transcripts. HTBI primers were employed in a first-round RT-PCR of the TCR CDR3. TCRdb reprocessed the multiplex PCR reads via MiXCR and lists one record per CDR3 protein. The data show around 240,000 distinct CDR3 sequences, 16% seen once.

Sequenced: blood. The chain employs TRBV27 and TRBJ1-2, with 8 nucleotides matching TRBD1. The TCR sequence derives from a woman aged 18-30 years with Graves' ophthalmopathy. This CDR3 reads CASSTGTGPYGYTF. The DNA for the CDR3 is TGTGCCAGCAGTACCGGGACAGGCCCTTATGGCTACACCTTC.